The T cell receptor beta chain described here comes from a study of blood T cell repertoires in COVID-19. About the study: T cells, B-cell-depleted T cells, or PBMCs supplied cDNA or gDNA.

CDR1 and CDR2 from the germline V gene are SGHTA and FQGNSA. This CDR3 comprises 15 residues. The trim removed 2 bases at V and 6 bases at J, leaving 7 bases unmatched. Using immunoSEQ multiplex PCR, the repertoire was profiled, and TCRdb retains in-frame clones only, with some absent. Counted here are some 700,000 clones, 80% to 90% occurring once; the ten biggest clones make up around 0.3%. The sequence derives from a woman under 30 with acute or convalescent COVID-19. Sequencing input: peripheral blood. J is TRBJ2-3 and V is TRBV7-2; the match to TRBD1 covers 8 bases. Written as DNA, the CDR3 is TGTGCCAGCAGCTTATGGCCAGGGGGCTGGGATACGCAGTATTTT. Its protein is CASSLWPGGWDTQYF.